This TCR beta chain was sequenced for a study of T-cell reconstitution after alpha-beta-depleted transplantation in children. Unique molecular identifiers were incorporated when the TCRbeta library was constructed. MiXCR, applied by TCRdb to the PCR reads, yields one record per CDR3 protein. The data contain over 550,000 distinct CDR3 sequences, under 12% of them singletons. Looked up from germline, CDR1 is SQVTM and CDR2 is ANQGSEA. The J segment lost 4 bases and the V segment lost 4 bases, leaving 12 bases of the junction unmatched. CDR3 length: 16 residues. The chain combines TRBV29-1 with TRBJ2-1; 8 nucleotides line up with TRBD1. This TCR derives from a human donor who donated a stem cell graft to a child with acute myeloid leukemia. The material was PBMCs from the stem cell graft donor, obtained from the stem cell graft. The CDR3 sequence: CSVGAPQGAQYNEQFF. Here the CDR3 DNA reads TGCAGCGTTGGTGCCCCTCAGGGGGCGCAGTACAATGAGCAGTTCTTC.